Following are 6 T cell receptor beta chains from one sample sequenced in a study of cytomegalovirus exposure and HLA in healthy donors. The PCR had 60 Vbeta and 13 Jbeta primers. Measured with immunoSEQ multiplex PCR; TCRdb has only the in-frame clones, and not every one. The top ten hold 4.5% to 5.5% of the sample, which has some 99,000 clones, roughly 69% seen once. Sequenced sample: PBMCs. These receptor sequences come from a woman in her 70s in good health and CMV-seropositive.

V usage is TRBV14 and J usage is TRBJ1-1; no reliable D call. Deletions cut 2 bases from V and 3 bases from J, with 16 bases between. The CDR3 loop spans 16 amino acids. CDR1 is SGHDN, CDR2 FVKESK, per germline. The CDR3 bases are TGTGCCAGCAGCCAATACGGCAGGCAGGTGTACACTGAAGCTTTCTTT. It encodes CASSQYGRQVYTEAFF. Supplemented by reference TRBV14 and TRBJ1-1, the full variable domain reads EAGVTQFPSHSVIEKGQTVTLRCDPISGHDNLYWYRRVMGKEIKFLLHFVKESKQDESGMPNNRFLAERTGGTYSTLKVQPAELEDSGVYFCASSQYGRQVYTEAFFGQGTRLTVV.

V gene TRBV27 combines with J gene TRBJ2-7; 13 nucleotides line up with TRBD2. Germline CDR1 MNHEY, CDR2 SMNVEV (reference sequence). V lost 8 bases to trimming and J lost 9 bases; unmatched junction nucleotides: 22. This CDR3 comprises 18 residues. The chain's CDR3 is CASGRQGLAGSPGLRQYF. The CDR3 region has the DNA TGTGCCAGCGGTAGACAGGGACTAGCGGGGAGTCCGGGGTTAAGGCAGTACTTC.

In DNA, the CDR3 is TGTGCTAGTGGTTTGGTCGTAGGTGGGCCTCATGAGCAGTTCTTC. Translation: CASGLVVGGPHEQFF. The chain joins TRBV12-5 to TRBJ2-1; no definite D call. The CDR3 contains 15 residues. Per the germline V gene, CDR1 is LGHNT and CDR2 is FRNRAP. V dropped 0 bases and J dropped 8 bases, with 14 bases sitting between them.

This clone was recorded a few times. The chain couples TRBV6-5 to TRBJ1-5; 9 nucleotides line up with TRBD1. V lost 5 bases and J lost 7; bases outside the gene matches: 6. CDR3 length equals 14 residues. The germline V gene encodes CDR1 MNHEY and CDR2 SVGAGI. The DNA of the CDR3 is TGTGCCAGCAGTCCAACGACAGGGGGACAGCCCCAGCATTTT. This gives the protein CASSPTTGGQPQHF.

On this clone: A read error may account for a junction end that differs from germline. The chain uses TRBV5-1 and TRBJ1-1; D ambiguous. The CDR3 has 14 residues. Per the germline V gene, CDR1 is SGHRS and CDR2 is YFSETQ. The CDR3: CASRLDAANTEAFF. CDR3 sequence (DNA): TGCGCCAGCAGATTGGATGCGGCGAACACTGAAGCTTTCTTT.

V is TRBV7-8 and J is TRBJ1-4, with D possibly being TRBD1 (6 bases). The CDR3 length is 16 residues. Looked up from germline, CDR1 is SGHVS and CDR2 is FQNEAQ. Trimming removed 5 bases at V and 1 base at J, with 14 bases between. CDR3 sequence: CASSPHREETNEKLFF. In nucleotides, the CDR3 is TGTGCCAGCAGCCCTCACAGGGAAGAAACTAATGAAAAACTGTTTTTT.